The 15 T cell receptor beta chains reported below all come from one sample, sequenced in a study of cytomegalovirus exposure and HLA in healthy donors. PCR amplification relied on 60 Vbeta primers (plus 13 Jbeta primers). Method: immunoSEQ multiplex PCR; TCRdb's copy keeps in-frame clones and lacks some. The profile covers about 98,000 clones, with roughly 81% appearing a single time and roughly 1.4% taken by the ten largest. The sample comprised PBMCs. The receptors here all came from a man in his forties in good health and CMV-seronegative.

The J gene is TRBJ2-1, the V gene TRBV9, with 10 positions matching TRBD2. The CDR3 loop spans 17 amino acids. CDR1 SGDLS and CDR2 YYNGEE come from the germline V gene. The junction had 11 bases not matched to a gene; V was cut back by 0 bases and J by 8 bases. CDR3: CASSVGRLAGVLDEQFF. The CDR3 DNA sequence: TGTGCCAGCAGCGTAGGGAGGCTAGCGGGGGTTTTAGATGAGCAGTTCTTC. Drawing the rest from reference TRBV9 and TRBJ2-1, the complete variable domain is DSGVTQTPKHLITATGQRVTLRCSPRSGDLSVYWYQQSLDQGLQFLIQYYNGEERAKGNILERFSAQQFPDLHSELNLSSLELGDSALYFCASSVGRLAGVLDEQFFGPGTRLTVL.

This clone was seen once. J is TRBJ1-3 and V is TRBV19; maybe TRBD1 (5 bases). Per germline, CDR1 LNHDA and CDR2 SQIVND (reference sequence). V was cut by 5 bases and J by 0 bases, with 11 bases left in between. CDR3 size: 15 residues. CDR3 residues: CASSAGRDSGNTIYF. In nucleotides, the CDR3 is TGTGCCAGTAGTGCCGGCAGGGACTCTGGAAACACCATATATTTT. Variable domain in full (rest from reference TRBV19 and TRBJ1-3): DGGITQSPKYLFRKEGQNVTLSCEQNLNHDAMYWYRQDPGQGLRLIYYSQIVNDFQKGDIAEGYSVSREKKESFPLTVTSAQKNPTAFYLCASSAGRDSGNTIYFGEGSWLTVV.

The sample holds one count of this clone. The gene calls are TRBV5-1 and TRBJ2-7, with D perhaps TRBD1 (6 bases). This CDR3 has 18 residues. Germline V gene data show CDR1 as SGHRS and CDR2 as YFSETQ. V dropped 1 base and J dropped 3 bases, with 23 bases sitting between them. In DNA, the CDR3 is TGCGCCAGCAGCTTGTCCAGCCTTACTTTACAGGGTAACTACGAGCAGTACTTC. This codes for CASSLSSLTLQGNYEQYF.

The V call is TRBV5-1, the J call TRBJ1-1, with D uncertain. From germline, CDR1 is SGHRS and CDR2 YFSETQ. The CDR3 is 17 amino acids. Trimming stripped 5 bases from V and 8 bases from J, with 28 bases between. This CDR3 is CASRREGLREEESEAFF. CDR3 DNA: TGCGCCAGCAGACGAGAAGGGCTTAGGGAGGAGGAGTCCGAAGCTTTCTTT. Together with reference TRBV5-1 and TRBJ1-1, the CDR3 gives the full variable domain: KAGVTQTPRYLIKTRGQQVTLSCSPISGHRSVSWYQQTPGQGLQFLFEYFSETQRNKGNFPGRFSGRQFSNSRSEMNVSTLELGDSALYLCASRREGLREEESEAFFGQGTRLTVV.

The chain employs TRBV15 and TRBJ2-2; the D gene is possibly TRBD2 (6 bases). V shed 4 bases and J shed 3 bases, with 12 bases lying between them. This CDR3 is built from 15 residues. Germline V gene data show CDR1 as LNHNV and CDR2 as YYDKDF (reference sequence). CDR3 bases: TGTGCCACCAGCATTGCGACTAGGTACACCGGGGAGCTGTTTTTT. It codes for CATSIATRYTGELFF.

A single count supports this clone. V and J are TRBV10-3 and TRBJ1-4, with TRBD1 identical over 8 bases. The CDR3 extends over 15 amino acids. V was pared by 5 bases and J by 7 bases, with 9 bases of the junction left unmatched. Germline values: CDR1 ENHRY, CDR2 SYGVKD. This CDR3 is CAISPETGAGEKLFF. CDR3 DNA: TGTGCCATCAGTCCGGAGACAGGGGCGGGTGAAAAACTGTTTTTT.

This clone was recorded only once. The V gene is TRBV29-1, the J gene TRBJ2-3; TRBD1 aligns across 7 bases. The CDR3 sequence is 15 residues long. Trimming took 7 bases from V and 6 from J; bases not matched to a gene: 16. Germline lookup yields CDR1 SQVTM and CDR2 ANQGSEA. The CDR3 is CSGTTTGLLSDTQYF. CDR3 coding DNA: TGCAGCGGCACCACGACAGGGTTATTGTCGGATACGCAGTATTTT.

The rearrangement joins TRBV6-1 to TRBJ2-3; the D gene is possibly TRBD1 (6 bases). The CDR3 covers 15 residues. In germline, CDR1 is MNHNS, CDR2 SASEGT. The V end was cut by 3 bases, the J end by 2 bases, with 12 bases between. CDR3 DNA sequence: TGTGCCAGCAGTGAGTTGGACAGTTACACAGATACGCAGTATTTT. This encodes CASSELDSYTDTQYF.

In its sample, this clone was seen a few times. This chain connects TRBV4-1 to TRBJ1-6; no definite D call. CDR3 size: 13 residues. Germline loops: CDR1 MGHRA, CDR2 YSYEKL. Trimming pared 0 bases from V and 10 bases from J, leaving 7 bases between. CDR3 region: CASSQEFFSPLHF. The CDR3 coding sequence is TGCGCCAGCAGCCAAGAATTCTTCTCACCCCTCCACTTT.

J is TRBJ2-2 and V is TRBV27; D is perhaps TRBD2 (5 bases). The CDR3 is 12 amino acids. Trimming removed 8 bases at V and 5 bases at J, with 9 bases between. Looked up from germline, CDR1 is MNHEY and CDR2 is SMNVEV (reference sequence). This CDR3 is CASQTGTGELFF. The DNA for the CDR3 is TGTGCCAGCCAGACGGGGACCGGGGAGCTGTTTTTT.

J is TRBJ1-4 and V is TRBV4-1, with 9 bases fitting TRBD1. The V gene's germline CDR1 is MGHRA and CDR2 YSYEKL. V dropped 6 bases and J dropped 7; count of bases not matched to a gene: 6. This CDR3 has 14 residues. In DNA form, the CDR3 reads TGCGCCAGCAGTCCGACAGGGGGAGGTGAAAAACTGTTTTTT. Its translation: CASSPTGGGEKLFF.

The chain recombines TRBV19 with TRBJ1-6; 8 bases are a match to TRBD1. Germline CDR1 is LNHDA and CDR2 is SQIVND (reference sequence). J was trimmed by 13 bases and V by 6 bases; bases with no gene match: 8. The CDR3 is made up of 13 amino acids. The CDR3: CASRRDRGRPLHF. The CDR3 nucleotides read TGTGCCAGTAGACGAGACAGGGGAAGGCCCCTCCACTTT. The entire variable domain, with the rest obtained from reference TRBV19 and TRBJ1-6, is as follows: DGGITQSPKYLFRKEGQNVTLSCEQNLNHDAMYWYRQDPGQGLRLIYYSQIVNDFQKGDIAEGYSVSREKKESFPLTVTSAQKNPTAFYLCASRRDRGRPLHFGNGTRLTVT.

This clone was counted a single time. The rearrangement uses TRBV4-2 and TRBJ1-6; 10 bases align to TRBD1. CDR1 is LGHNA and CDR2 is YNFKEQ in the germline V gene. The CDR3 has 15 amino acids. J lost 8 bases, V lost 2 bases, and 3 bases had no gene match. The chain's CDR3 is CASSQRGTGDSPLHF. CDR3 nucleotides: TGTGCCAGCAGCCAACGGGGGACAGGGGATTCACCCCTCCACTTT.

This clone has a handful of counts. This chain uses TRBV9 with TRBJ2-3, with D possibly TRBD2 on 5 matching bases. The CDR3 has 16 residues. The germline V gene encodes CDR1 SGDLS and CDR2 YYNGEE. V lost 0 bases, J lost 3 bases, and 14 bases lay in between. The CDR3 is CASSVDLRVYTDTQYF. CDR3 in DNA: TGTGCCAGCAGCGTAGACTTGAGGGTTTATACAGATACGCAGTATTTT. Together with reference TRBV9 and TRBJ2-3, the CDR3 gives the full variable domain: DSGVTQTPKHLITATGQRVTLRCSPRSGDLSVYWYQQSLDQGLQFLIQYYNGEERAKGNILERFSAQQFPDLHSELNLSSLELGDSALYFCASSVDLRVYTDTQYFGPGTRLTVL.

The chain joins TRBV18 to TRBJ2-2, with D unclear. The CDR3 sequence is 16 residues long. Germline lookup yields CDR1 KGHSH and CDR2 LQKENI. Trimming left V 3 bases short and J 4 bases short, with 15 bases between. The CDR3 spells CASSPLIGQATGELFF. CDR3 nucleotide sequence: TGTGCCAGCTCACCCTTGATTGGGCAGGCCACCGGGGAGCTGTTTTTT.